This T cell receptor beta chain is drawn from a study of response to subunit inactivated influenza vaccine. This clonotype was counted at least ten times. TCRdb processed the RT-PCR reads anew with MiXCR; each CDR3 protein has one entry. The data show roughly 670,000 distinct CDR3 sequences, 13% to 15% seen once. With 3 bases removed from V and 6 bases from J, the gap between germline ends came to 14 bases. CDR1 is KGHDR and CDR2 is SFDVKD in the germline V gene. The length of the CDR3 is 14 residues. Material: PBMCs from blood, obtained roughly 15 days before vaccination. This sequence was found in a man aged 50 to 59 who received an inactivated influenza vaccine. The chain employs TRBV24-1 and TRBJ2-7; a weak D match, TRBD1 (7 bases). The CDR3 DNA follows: TGTGCCACCAGTGATCTCGGAGGGGGCGGCGAGCAGTACTTC. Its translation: CATSDLGGGGEQYF.